This T cell receptor beta chain was recorded in a study of cytomegalovirus exposure and HLA in healthy donors. V trimming: 5 bases; J trimming: 0 bases; junction bases outside the gene matches: 5. The CDR3 consists of 15 residues. From germline, CDR1 is SGHTA and CDR2 FQGTGA. Primers: 60 Vbeta forward and 13 Jbeta reverse. Some clones are missing from TCRdb's copy, which holds only in-frame ones; the method was immunoSEQ multiplex PCR. The sample carries 210,000 or so clones, roughly 80% recorded once. This sequence originates from a girl between 2 and 10 years old in good health and CMV-seronegative. The chain carries TRBV7-3 and TRBJ2-3, with 7 bases matching TRBD1. The source material was PBMCs. For the CDR3, the DNA is TGTGCCAGCAGCCCTAGGGGGCGCAGCACAGATACGCAGTATTTT. Translation gives CASSPRGRSTDTQYF. Filled out from reference TRBV7-3 and TRBJ2-3, the complete variable domain reads GAGVSQTPSNKVTEKGKYVELRCDPISGHTALYWYRQSLGQGPEFLIYFQGTGAADDSGLPNDRFFAVRPEGSVSTLKIQRTERGDSAVYLCASSPRGRSTDTQYFGPGTRLTVL.